One sample yielded the 3 T cell receptor beta chains listed below, sequenced in a study of beta chain features in type 1 diabetes. TCRB transcripts that were expressed got sequenced, as all of the isolated RNA had been reverse transcribed. TCRdb's copy holds only in-frame clones and misses some; the assay was immunoSEQ multiplex PCR. Of roughly 450,000 clones listed, around 14% were seen once; the top ten hold approximately 0.038%. Sequencing used naive CD4+ T cells from blood. Source of these receptors: a man younger than 40 in good health.

The genes are TRBV5-4 and TRBJ2-3, with TRBD2 matching over 10 bases. The germline CDR1 and CDR2 sequences are SGHNT and YYREEE (reference sequence). The length of the CDR3 is 16 residues. The ends lost 4 bases at V and 5 bases at J; junction bases unmatched: 10. CDR3 protein: CASSPIAGGGVDTQYF. The CDR3 region has the DNA TGTGCCAGCAGCCCCATAGCGGGGGGAGGGGTAGATACGCAGTATTTT.

This clone turned up a few times. J is TRBJ2-3 and V is TRBV30; D is uncertain. CDR1 GTSNPN and CDR2 SVGIG come from the germline V gene (reference sequence). Trimming removed 4 bases at V and 8 bases at J, with 10 bases between. This CDR3 contains 11 residues. In DNA form, the CDR3 reads TGTGCCTGGAAATCGCTCCGTACGCAGTATTTT. This gives the protein CAWKSLRTQYF.

This clone has ten or more counts. The chain carries TRBV29-1 and TRBJ1-5; no firm D call. Between the trimmed V and J ends, which lost 6 bases and 5 bases, there was a span of 11 bases. The V gene's germline CDR1 is SQVTM and CDR2 ANQGSEA. This CDR3 is built from 12 residues. The CDR3 DNA is TGCAGCGTCAAAACGGCTGATCAGCCCCAGCATTTT. It translates to CSVKTADQPQHF. The full variable domain, rest sourced from reference TRBV29-1 and TRBJ1-5, is SAVISQKPSRDICQRGTSLTIQCQVDSQVTMMFWYRQQPGQSLTLIATANQGSEATYESGFVIDKFPISRPNLTFSTLTVSNMSPEDSSIYLCSVKTADQPQHFGDGTRLSIL.